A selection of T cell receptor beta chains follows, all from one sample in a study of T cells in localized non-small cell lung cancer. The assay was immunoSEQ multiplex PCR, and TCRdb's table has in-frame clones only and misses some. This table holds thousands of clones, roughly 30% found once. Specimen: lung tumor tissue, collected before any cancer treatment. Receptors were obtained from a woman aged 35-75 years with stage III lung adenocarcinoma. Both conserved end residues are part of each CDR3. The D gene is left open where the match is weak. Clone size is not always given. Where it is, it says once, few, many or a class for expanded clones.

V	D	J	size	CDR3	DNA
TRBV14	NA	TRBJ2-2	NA	CASSRLPGPPYTGELFF	TGTGCCAGCAGCCGATTACCGGGACCGCCGTACACCGGGGAGCTGTTTTTT
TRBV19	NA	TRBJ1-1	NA	CASSIDLSTEAFF	TGTGCCAGTAGTATAGACCTGAGCACTGAAGCTTTCTTT
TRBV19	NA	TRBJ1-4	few	CASSIGRAAEKLFF	TGTGCCAGTAGTATCGGCAGGGCAGCTGAAAAACTGTTTTTT
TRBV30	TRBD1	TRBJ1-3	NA	CAWDRGAAGNTIYF	TGTGCCTGGGACAGGGGTGCGGCTGGAAACACCATATATTTT
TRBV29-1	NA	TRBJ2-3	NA	CSVARGEATQYF	TGCAGCGTTGCTAGGGGGGAGGCTACGCAGTATTTT
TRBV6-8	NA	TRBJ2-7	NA	CASSYSGNPEEPQWKQYF	TGTGCCAGCAGTTACTCGGGGAATCCAGAAGAACCACAATGGAAGCAGTACTTC
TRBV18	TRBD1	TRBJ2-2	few	CASYPGTGTGELFF	TGTGCCAGCTATCCCGGGACAGGCACCGGGGAGCTGTTTTTT
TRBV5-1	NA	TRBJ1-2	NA	CASSVAAVFYYGYTF	TGCGCCAGCAGCGTGGCTGCGGTCTTTTACTATGGCTACACCTTC
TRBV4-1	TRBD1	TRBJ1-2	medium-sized	CASSQEPGTAYGYTF	TGCGCCAGCAGCCAAGAACCTGGGACAGCCTATGGCTACACCTTC
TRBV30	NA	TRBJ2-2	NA	CAWGPSVNTGELFF	TGTGCCTGGGGGCCTAGCGTGAACACCGGGGAGCTGTTTTTT